The 23 T cell receptor beta chains presented below share a single source sample, sequenced in a study of blood T cell repertoires in COVID-19. This table comes from immunoSEQ multiplex PCR, and its TCRdb copy is limited to in-frame clones, with some not included. The repertoire holds 200,000 to 250,000 clones, with approximately 91% as singletons. The source material was peripheral blood. These receptors came from a man aged 60-69 years who had recovered from COVID-19.

The gene calls are TRBV27 and TRBJ1-1; TRBD1 is a possible D gene (6 bases). The CDR3 contains 15 residues. Trimming removed 0 bases at V and 0 bases at J, with 8 bases between. CDR1 and CDR2 from the germline V gene are MNHEY and SMNVEV (reference sequence). As DNA, the CDR3 is TGTGCCAGCAGTTTATCCGGGACATTGAACACTGAAGCTTTCTTT. Protein: CASSLSGTLNTEAFF.

The chain employs TRBV5-1 and TRBJ2-1; TRBD2 aligns across 11 bases. The CDR3 consists of 17 residues. Germline V CDR1 and CDR2: SGHRS, YFSETQ. V trimming: 4 bases; J trimming: 8 bases; junction bases outside the gene matches: 14. In DNA form, the CDR3 reads TGCGCCAGCAGCCCGAATAGCGGGAGGGCCGGGTCGGATGAGCAGTTCTTC. Amino acid sequence: CASSPNSGRAGSDEQFF.

This chain links TRBV2 with TRBJ1-2, with TRBD1 matching over 9 bases. After removal of 5 bases from V and 5 bases from J, the junction contained 6 bases not matched to a gene. Germline V gene sequence: CDR1 SNHLY, CDR2 FYNNEI. The CDR3 covers 14 residues. The CDR3 protein is CASSPDRGQYGYTF. DNA of the CDR3: TGTGCCAGCAGTCCGGACAGGGGACAGTATGGCTACACCTTC.

This rearrangement joins TRBV19 to TRBJ1-1; 8 positions agree with TRBD1. The CDR3 has 15 amino acids. Germline CDR1 reads LNHDA; CDR2 reads SQIVND (reference sequence). J gave up 5 bases and V 6 bases, and 11 bases lay outside the gene matches. CDR3 bases: TGTGCCAGTAGAGTTGAGGACAGGGCCGTTACTGAAGCTTTCTTT. Translating gives CASRVEDRAVTEAFF.

A single count supports this clone. CDR3 sequence reads: CASSQVPGLAGGPQTQYF. CDR3 sequence (DNA): TGTGCCAGCAGCCAAGTGCCGGGACTAGCGGGGGGGCCGCAGACCCAGTACTTC. The chain combines TRBV3-1 (or the pseudogene TRBV3-2) with TRBJ2-5; 16 bases align to TRBD2. The CDR3 is 18 residues long. J was trimmed by 6 bases and V by 1 base; bases with no gene match: 8. Germline loops: CDR1 LGHDT, CDR2 YNNKEL (reference sequence).

The V gene is TRBV27, the J gene TRBJ2-7; a possible D gene is TRBD1 (6 bases). The germline V gene encodes CDR1 MNHEY and CDR2 SMNVEV (reference sequence). The CDR3 sequence is 14 residues long. Trimming took 3 bases from V and 4 from J, leaving 13 bases between them. CDR3 DNA: TGTGCCAGCAGTTTCGACAGGTCTCTATACGAGCAGTACTTC. Translating gives CASSFDRSLYEQYF.

J is TRBJ2-2 and V is TRBV6-5; TRBD2 aligns across 10 bases. The CDR3 length is 14 residues. Germline V gene sequence: CDR1 MNHEY, CDR2 SVGAGI. Trimming took 7 bases from V and 5 from J; bases not matched to a gene: 4. The CDR3 DNA reads as TGTGCCAGCAAAGCGGGAGGGTCTACCGGGGAGCTGTTTTTT. It translates to CASKAGGSTGELFF.

The J gene is TRBJ2-7, the V gene TRBV28; TRBD1 might be the D (5 bases). The CDR3 runs 15 residues. Trimming shortened V by 3 bases and J by 2 bases, and 14 bases separated the two germline ends. Germline loops: CDR1 MDHEN, CDR2 SYDVKM. CDR3 bases: TGTGCCAGCAGTTTGCAGGGCCGGTTGACCTACGAGCAGTACTTC. Its translation: CASSLQGRLTYEQYF.

V gene TRBV27 combines with J gene TRBJ2-5, with 10 bases fitting TRBD2. The CDR3 length is 16 residues. The V gene's germline CDR1 is MNHEY and CDR2 SMNVEV (reference sequence). The V segment lost 6 bases and the J segment 4 bases; nucleotides outside the gene matches: 11. CDR3 loop: CASSDASGRGGETQYF. The CDR3 DNA follows: TGTGCCAGCAGCGATGCTAGCGGGAGAGGGGGAGAGACCCAGTACTTC.

This chain uses TRBV6-5 with TRBJ1-2; 8 bases match TRBD1. This CDR3 is built from 14 residues. With V trimmed by 2 bases and J by 6 bases, 5 bases remained unmatched. Germline CDR1 MNHEY, CDR2 SVGAGI. The CDR3 region has the DNA TGTGCCAGCAGTTACACAGCGACAGGGGATGGCTACACCTTC. Protein product: CASSYTATGDGYTF.

This rearrangement joins TRBV18 to TRBJ2-7; 9 bases align to TRBD2. Trimming at V came to 1 base and at J to 5 bases, leaving 9 bases not matched to a gene. The CDR3 extends over 16 amino acids. The germline CDR1 and CDR2 sequences are KGHSH and LQKENI. DNA of the CDR3: TGTGCCAGCTCACCACTAGGGCTAGCGGGAATCCACGAGCAGTACTTC. It is translated as CASSPLGLAGIHEQYF.

The genes are TRBV6-1 and TRBJ1-2; no clear D. The CDR3 is made up of 16 amino acids. Germline values: CDR1 MNHNS, CDR2 SASEGT. V was shortened by 3 bases and J by 8 bases, with 22 bases between the two germline ends. The CDR3 sequence: CASSDLFSRLAGGYTF. The CDR3 nucleotides read TGTGCCAGCAGTGACCTGTTCTCTCGGTTAGCTGGGGGCTACACCTTC.

The genes are TRBV6-2 or TRBV6-3 and TRBJ2-7; the D is unclear. Germline CDR1 MNHEY, CDR2 SVGEGT. The CDR3 is 12 amino acids. V gave up 5 bases and J gave up 4 bases, with 9 bases separating them. This chain's CDR3 is CASSGRNYEQYF. CDR3 sequence (DNA): TGTGCCAGCAGTGGCCGAAATTACGAGCAGTACTTC.

The chain employs TRBV6-5 and TRBJ2-3, with D perhaps matching TRBD1 (6 bases). The CDR3 loop spans 15 amino acids. V lost 4 bases and J lost 2, with 13 bases in between. The germline CDR1 and CDR2 sequences are MNHEY and SVGAGI. CDR3 coding DNA: TGTGCCAGCAGTTTGCGGAACAGGGCCACAGATACGCAGTATTTT. As protein: CASSLRNRATDTQYF.

The chain combines TRBV3-1 (or the pseudogene TRBV3-2) with TRBJ2-3; 11 bases are a match to TRBD2. Trimming cost V 4 bases and J 4 bases; bases outside gene matches: 7. The CDR3 runs to 16 residues. Germline values: CDR1 LGHDT, CDR2 YNNKEL (reference sequence). This CDR3 is CASSPLAGGVADTQYF. The CDR3, as DNA: TGTGCCAGCAGCCCGCTAGCGGGAGGTGTCGCAGATACGCAGTATTTT.

This chain links TRBV29-1 with TRBJ1-5; no firm D call. Deletions cut 7 bases from V and 0 bases from J, with 13 bases between. Germline V gives CDR1 SQVTM, CDR2 ANQGSEA. The CDR3 loop spans 14 amino acids. The CDR3, as DNA: TGCAGCGCCGTGGAGGGAAATAGCAATCAGCCCCAGCATTTT. This gives the protein CSAVEGNSNQPQHF.

CDR3: CAISQRQGYTEAFF. CDR3 DNA: TGTGCCATCAGTCAACGACAGGGGTACACTGAAGCTTTCTTT. The chain couples TRBV10-3 to TRBJ1-1; 8 bases line up with TRBD1. CDR3 size: 14 residues. Per germline, CDR1 ENHRY and CDR2 SYGVKD. With V trimmed by 5 bases and J by 3 bases, 5 bases remained unmatched.

This clone was seen a single time. V usage is TRBV7-2 and J usage is TRBJ1-2; TRBD1 matches at 8 bases. Per the germline V gene, CDR1 is SGHTA and CDR2 is FQGNSA. This CDR3 has 15 residues. The trim removed 5 bases at V and 4 bases at J, leaving 9 bases unmatched. CDR3 amino acids: CASSPRTGTIYGYTF. The CDR3 nucleotides are TGTGCCAGCAGCCCGCGGACAGGGACTATCTATGGCTACACCTTC.

The chain joins TRBV19 to TRBJ2-1, with D maybe TRBD2 (6 bases). Trimming removed 9 bases from V and 11 bases from J, with 17 bases in between. The CDR3 is 12 amino acids. The germline V gene has CDR1 LNHDA and CDR2 SQIVND (reference sequence). CDR3: CASRAPGRKQFF. The CDR3 DNA sequence: TGTGCCAGCCGGGCCCCGGGGAGGAAGCAGTTCTTC.

This clone appeared many times. The chain uses TRBV5-1 and TRBJ2-1; the D is unclear. Between the trimmed V and J ends, which lost 5 bases and 6 bases, there was a span of 18 bases. The CDR3 has 15 amino acids. CDR1 is SGHRS, CDR2 YFSETQ, per germline. CDR3 amino acids: CASRSLDRSFNEQFF. CDR3 in DNA: TGCGCCAGCAGATCCCTTGACCGGAGTTTCAATGAGCAGTTCTTC.

CDR3 sequence reads: CASSINKDTGELFF. CDR3 in DNA: TGTGCCAGCAGCATAAACAAAGACACCGGGGAGCTGTTTTTT. The chain recombines TRBV5-4 with TRBJ2-2; D is unclear. The CDR3 spans 14 residues. The V gene lost 4 bases and the J gene lost 3 bases, with 10 bases spanning the gap. Germline values: CDR1 SGHNT, CDR2 YYREEE (reference sequence).

The gene calls are TRBV6-6 and TRBJ1-2, with a possible D match to TRBD1 (6 bases). This CDR3 is built from 14 residues. Germline lookup yields CDR1 MNHNY and CDR2 SVGAGI (reference sequence). Trimming pared 2 bases from V and 6 bases from J, leaving 13 bases between. The CDR3 region is CASSYAVQGNGYTF. Written as DNA, the CDR3 is TGTGCCAGCAGTTACGCCGTACAGGGCAATGGCTACACCTTC.

This chain links TRBV7-2 with TRBJ1-6; 7 positions match TRBD1. Germline assignment: CDR1 SGHTA and CDR2 FQGNSA. After removal of 3 bases from V and 5 bases from J, the junction contained 4 bases not matched to a gene. This CDR3 has 15 amino acids. CDR3 sequence (DNA): TGTGCCAGCAGCTTGGACAGGATGAATAATTCACCCCTCCACTTT. This encodes CASSLDRMNNSPLHF.